Each of the 10 T cell receptor beta chains below was sequenced from the same sample in a study of Graves' ophthalmopathy and Graves' hyperthyroidism. RNA transcripts provided the template for amplifying TCR beta CDR3 regions. The first round was an RT-PCR with HTBI primers, and the second round was a multiplex PCR. TCRdb re-called the multiplex PCR reads through MiXCR, storing one row per CDR3 protein. The sample shows 150,000 to 200,000 distinct CDR3 sequences, 35% to 45% of them seen only once. The sequenced sample consisted of peripheral blood. These receptors were collected from a man under 40 with Graves' ophthalmopathy.

This clonotype was detected only once. The rearrangement links TRBV9 to TRBJ2-7, with D tentatively TRBD2 (5 bases). CDR1 SGDLS and CDR2 YYNGEE come from the germline V gene. This CDR3 contains 14 residues. The V end lost 0 bases, the J end lost 7 bases, and 14 bases lay between the germline ends. The CDR3 here is CASSVEASRKEQYF. CDR3 nucleotide sequence: TGTGCCAGCAGCGTAGAGGCTAGCAGAAAGGAGCAGTACTTC.

Ten or more counts support this clonotype. This chain links TRBV6-2 or TRBV6-3 with TRBJ1-1, with no clear D. From germline, CDR1 is MNHEY and CDR2 SVGEGT. Trimming pared 3 bases from V and 1 base from J, leaving 15 bases between. The CDR3 loop spans 16 amino acids. Written as DNA, the CDR3 is TGTGCCAGCAGTTATAAGACGTGGCAGCCGAACACTGAAGCTTTCTTT. Protein product: CASSYKTWQPNTEAFF.

This clonotype was observed many times. This rearrangement joins TRBV4-2 to TRBJ2-7; D is unresolved. Germline values: CDR1 LGHNA, CDR2 YNFKEQ. CDR3 length equals 15 residues. V was trimmed by 0 bases and J by 0 bases, leaving 9 bases between them. The CDR3 protein is CASSQDSDPSYEQYF. CDR3 nucleotides: TGTGCCAGCAGCCAAGACTCGGACCCCTCCTACGAGCAGTACTTC.

The gene calls are TRBV12-3 or TRBV12-4 and TRBJ1-5; 7 nucleotides line up with TRBD1. The CDR3 consists of 14 residues. V trimming: 3 bases; J trimming: 5 bases; junction bases outside the gene matches: 4. CDR3 bases: TGTGCCAGCAGTTTGGGACAGAACTATCAGCCCCAGCATTTT. Amino acid sequence: CASSLGQNYQPQHF.

This clonotype was observed at least ten times. The chain is built from TRBV29-1 and TRBJ2-5; unclear D gene. This CDR3 region has 12 residues. V lost 4 bases to trimming and J lost 5 bases, with 11 bases between them. Per germline, CDR1 SQVTM and CDR2 ANQGSEA. CDR3 amino acids: CSVGERRETQYF. In nucleotides, the CDR3 is TGCAGCGTTGGTGAACGGCGGGAGACCCAGTACTTC.

This clonotype was counted many times. The chain carries TRBV7-8 and TRBJ1-2, with D unclear. V was cut by 3 bases and J by 4 bases, with 12 bases left in between. Germline CDR1 and CDR2: SGHVS and FQNEAQ. This CDR3 has 14 residues. The CDR3 DNA is TGTGCCAGCAGCTTGGTCAAGGGTTTCTATGGCTACACCTTC. Protein sequence: CASSLVKGFYGYTF.

The sample holds many counts of this clonotype. This chain uses TRBV20-1 with TRBJ1-6, with 7 positions matching TRBD1. V lost 0 bases, J lost 8 bases, and 13 bases stayed unmatched. CDR3 length: 17 residues. Germline CDR1 DFQATT, CDR2 SNEGSKA (reference sequence). The CDR3 DNA follows: TGCAGTGCTAGAGATAATGTGGCAGGGGGGTCATATTCACCCCTCCACTTT. It yields the protein CSARDNVAGGSYSPLHF.

This clonotype was counted ten times or more. The V and J genes are TRBV7-2 and TRBJ2-7, with 14 bases aligning to TRBD2. V was clipped by 0 bases and J by 1 base; unmatched bases: 8. Germline CDR1 is SGHTA and CDR2 is FQGNSA. CDR3 size: 19 residues. The CDR3 region has the DNA TGTGCCAGCAGCTTAGCGGGACTAGCGGGGGCCTCTCCTTCCTACGAGCAGTACTTC. It yields the protein CASSLAGLAGASPSYEQYF.

This chain uses TRBV7-2 with TRBJ2-7; D gene uncertain. The germline V and J ends were trimmed by 0 bases and 1 base, with 10 bases remaining between them. The CDR3 is 15 residues long. The germline CDR1 and CDR2 sequences are SGHTA and FQGNSA. The CDR3: CASSLAGWKSYEQYF. CDR3 sequence (DNA): TGTGCCAGCAGCTTAGCGGGCTGGAAATCCTACGAGCAGTACTTC.

This clonotype has at least ten counts. This chain connects TRBV5-8 to TRBJ1-6, with 8 bases identical to TRBD1. CDR1 is SGHTS and CDR2 is YDEGEE in the germline V gene. This CDR3 region has 17 residues. The ends lost 2 bases at V and 5 bases at J; junction bases unmatched: 9. In nucleotides, the CDR3 is TGTGCCAGCAGCTTTGAACAGGGGGGAAATAATAATTCACCCCTCCACTTT. Translation: CASSFEQGGNNNSPLHF.